The 9 T cell receptor beta chains given below trace back to one sample, sequenced in a study of cytomegalovirus exposure and HLA in healthy donors. 13 Jbeta primers and 60 Vbeta primers were used for the PCR. Assay: immunoSEQ multiplex PCR; the TCRdb copy retains only in-frame clones and omits some. The table records 160,000 or so clones, 80% to 90% of them present only once. Sequenced: PBMCs. These receptors were taken from a man in his fifties or sixties in good health and CMV-seropositive.

The chain couples TRBV7-9 to TRBJ2-5, with 13 bases lining up with TRBD2. The CDR3 has 13 amino acids. The ends lost 8 bases at V and 5 bases at J; junction bases unmatched: 2. Germline CDR1 SEHNR, CDR2 FQNEAQ (reference sequence). CDR3 sequence (DNA): TGTGCCAGCGGACTAGCGGGAGTCGAGACCCAGTACTTC. This sequence encodes CASGLAGVETQYF.

This clone showed up just once. The rearrangement links TRBV4-2 to TRBJ2-1; 7 bases align to TRBD2. The CDR3 extends over 17 amino acids. Germline V gene lookup returns CDR1 LGHNA and CDR2 YNFKEQ. V shed 3 bases and J 7 bases; nucleotides not matched to a gene: 15. This CDR3 is CASSHPWTGRAGNEQFF. CDR3 bases: TGTGCCAGCAGCCATCCGTGGACGGGCAGAGCGGGGAATGAGCAGTTCTTC.

The chain is built from TRBV7-9 and TRBJ1-5, with 7 bases aligning to TRBD1. The CDR3 sequence is 12 residues long. The germline V gene has CDR1 SEHNR and CDR2 FQNEAQ (reference sequence). The CDR3 bases are TGTGCGACAGGGAATAGCAATCAGCCCCAGCATTTT. It yields the protein CATGNSNQPQHF.

The genes are TRBV18 and TRBJ2-7; 9 nucleotides line up with TRBD1. The length of the CDR3 is 14 residues. The germline gives CDR1 KGHSH, CDR2 LQKENI. V lost 6 bases, J lost 5 bases, and 8 bases stayed unmatched. Here the CDR3 DNA reads TGTGCCAGCTCGCGGGACAGGGAAGTGAACGAGCAGTACTTC. Its translation: CASSRDREVNEQYF.

The rearrangement uses TRBV4-1 and TRBJ1-6; tentative D call: TRBD1 (5 bases). The CDR3 is 15 amino acids. Per the germline V gene, CDR1 is MGHRA and CDR2 is YSYEKL. V dropped 0 bases and J dropped 7 bases, with 10 bases sitting between them. CDR3 sequence reads: CASSQEGGPNSPLHF. The CDR3 bases are TGCGCCAGCAGCCAAGAGGGGGGACCAAATTCACCCCTCCACTTT.

The chain is built from TRBV7-8 and TRBJ2-1; TRBD2 aligns across 8 bases. The CDR3 extends over 14 amino acids. J was trimmed by 4 bases and V by 6 bases; bases with no gene match: 5. Germline-derived CDR1 and CDR2 are SGHVS and FQNEAQ. The CDR3 spells CASSPQRGYNEQFF. The DNA of the CDR3 is TGTGCCAGCAGTCCCCAGCGGGGGTACAATGAGCAGTTCTTC.

V usage is TRBV6-1 and J usage is TRBJ1-1; no definite D call. V dropped 4 bases and J dropped 1 base, with 10 bases sitting between them. This CDR3 spans 14 amino acids. Germline CDR1 is MNHNS and CDR2 is SASEGT. CDR3 sequence (DNA): TGTGCCAGCAGTGGGTTTACATCGAACACTGAAGCTTTCTTT. Translation: CASSGFTSNTEAFF.

This chain links TRBV4-2 with TRBJ2-5, with 14 bases identical to TRBD2. V gave up 5 bases and J gave up 4 bases; unmatched junction bases: 6. Germline V lookup: CDR1 LGHNA, CDR2 YNFKEQ. CDR3 length: 16 residues. Written as DNA, the CDR3 is TGTGCCAGCAGCGTCCAGACTAGCGGGGGGGGAGAGACCCAGTACTTC. It encodes CASSVQTSGGGETQYF.

This clone came up once. The CDR3 sequence: CASSVDLAGVAEQFF. Written as DNA, the CDR3 is TGTGCCAGCAGCGTAGACCTAGCGGGGGTGGCTGAGCAGTTCTTC. The genes are TRBV9 and TRBJ2-1; 10 bases align to TRBD2. Germline CDR1 SGDLS, CDR2 YYNGEE. The CDR3 spans 15 residues. Losses at the gene ends were 0 bases for V and 9 bases for J; bases not matched to a gene: 6.